Below, 18 T cell receptor beta chains from the same sample are listed, as sequenced in a study of chemoradiotherapy in HPV16-positive cancers. Generated by immunoSEQ multiplex PCR, the TCRdb table keeps only in-frame clones and is missing some. The sample lists about 5,400 clones; 70% to 90% were seen once. The material sequenced was blood, taken from a patient who underwent chemoradiotherapy. These receptors were collected from a human donor with HPV-associated anogenital cancer.

The chain links TRBV4-3 to TRBJ2-1, with TRBD2 matching over 8 bases. Per germline, CDR1 LGHNA and CDR2 YSLEER. The CDR3 is 17 residues long. V shed 1 base, J shed 1 base, and the junction held 6 bases outside the gene matches. The DNA for the CDR3 is TGCGCCAGCAGCCAAGTCTTCGGGAGGGCTTCCTACAATGAGCAGTTCTTC. Translated: CASSQVFGRASYNEQFF.

This chain links TRBV6-5 with TRBJ2-5; TRBD2 might be the D (5 bases). With the DNA end fitting TRBJ2-7 better, the J assignment may be wrong. This CDR3 comprises 15 residues. CDR1 is MNHEY, CDR2 SVGAGI, per germline. CDR3 in DNA: TGTGCCAGCAGTTACGTAGCGCCTCCCGAACACGAGCAGTACTTC. It codes for CASSYVAPPEHEQYF.

The chain links TRBV11-3 to TRBJ2-6; D is possibly TRBD2 (6 bases). Germline V gene lookup returns CDR1 SGHNT and CDR2 YENEEA. V was shortened by 5 bases and J by 4 bases, with 12 bases between the two germline ends. The CDR3 runs 15 residues. CDR3 sequence: CASSPGGNGANVLTF. The CDR3 nucleotides are TGTGCCAGCAGCCCCGGGGGAAACGGGGCCAACGTCCTGACTTTC.

The chain uses TRBV7-2 and TRBJ2-7, with 9 nucleotides matching TRBD1. V lost 4 bases and J lost 4; bases outside the gene matches: 8. Germline loops: CDR1 SGHTA, CDR2 FQGNSA. CDR3 length equals 15 residues. The CDR3 spells CASSSRTGGLYEQYF. The CDR3 DNA is TGTGCCAGCAGCTCCAGAACAGGGGGCTTGTACGAGCAGTACTTC.

The CDR3 DNA follows: TGTGCCAGCAGCCGGGACCAGAAGGCCGGGGAGCTGTTTTTT. Its translation: CASSRDQKAGELFF. The V call is TRBV6-5, the J call TRBJ2-2; tentatively, D is TRBD1 or TRBD2 (5 bases each). Germline CDR1 is MNHEY and CDR2 is SVGAGI. The CDR3 consists of 14 residues. V was cut by 6 bases and J by 6 bases, with 14 bases left in between.

This chain uses TRBV7-9 with TRBJ1-6; 7 bases are a match to TRBD1. The V segment lost 5 bases and the J segment 15 bases; nucleotides outside the gene matches: 13. The CDR3 covers 14 residues. Germline loops: CDR1 SEHNR, CDR2 FQNEAQ (reference sequence). The CDR3 region has the DNA TGTGCCAGCAGCCCAGGGGGGGACACCTTTCTCCTCCACTTT. Its protein is CASSPGGDTFLLHF.

The chain links TRBV30 to TRBJ2-7; D remains unclear. The germline gives CDR1 GTSNPN, CDR2 SVGIG (reference sequence). Trimming removed 1 base at V and 0 bases at J, with 4 bases between. The CDR3 loop spans 12 amino acids. DNA of the CDR3: TGTGCCTGGAGTGACAGCTCCTACGAGCAGTACTTC. It is translated as CAWSDSSYEQYF. Variable domain in full (rest from reference TRBV30 and TRBJ2-7): SQTIHQWPATLVQPVGSPLSLECTVEGTSNPNLYWYRQAAGRGLQLLFYSVGIGQISSEVPQNLSASRPQDRQFILSSKKLLLSDSGFYLCAWSDSSYEQYFGPGTRLTVT.

The chain employs TRBV18 and TRBJ2-2, with 11 bases matching TRBD2. There are 14 residues in the CDR3. V was pared by 6 bases and J by 7 bases, with 4 bases of the junction left unmatched. CDR1 and CDR2 from the germline V gene are KGHSH and LQKENI. The CDR3 loop reads CASSGGLAGGELFF. CDR3 DNA: TGTGCCAGCTCCGGAGGACTAGCGGGCGGGGAGCTGTTTTTT.

The chain joins TRBV5-1 to TRBJ2-2; D remains unclear. The CDR3 covers 11 residues. Trimming cost V 4 bases and J 10 bases, with 8 bases left between them. Per germline, CDR1 SGHRS and CDR2 YFSETQ. This CDR3 is CASSGYEELFF. Here the CDR3 DNA reads TGCGCCAGCAGCGGGTACGAGGAGCTGTTTTTT.

V is TRBV5-6 and J is TRBJ2-5; possible D gene TRBD2, 6 bases. Trimming pared 1 base from V and 3 bases from J, leaving 10 bases between. Germline V gene data show CDR1 as SGHDT and CDR2 as YYEEEE. The CDR3 spans 14 residues. The CDR3 DNA is TGTGCCAGCAGCTTGTGGACTACAGAAGAGACCCAGTACTTC. Translated, it gives CASSLWTTEETQYF.

The chain couples TRBV4-3 to TRBJ2-7, with 11 nucleotides matching TRBD1. With V trimmed by 2 bases and J by 3 bases, 3 bases remained unmatched. This CDR3 has 15 residues. Germline V gene data show CDR1 as LGHNA and CDR2 as YSLEER. The CDR3 nucleotides are TGCGCCAGCAGCCAAAGGACAGGGGGCCTCTACGAGCAGTACTTC. Protein sequence: CASSQRTGGLYEQYF.

V is TRBV19 and J is TRBJ1-5, with D maybe TRBD1 (6 bases). Deletions cut 4 bases from V and 5 bases from J, with 18 bases between. Germline CDR1 and CDR2: LNHDA and SQIVND (reference sequence). The CDR3 totals 16 residues. CDR3 sequence (DNA): TGTGCCAGTAGTAGCCGTGGGACACAACCTCATCAGCCCCAGCATTTT. Its protein product is CASSSRGTQPHQPQHF.

This chain uses TRBV4-3 with TRBJ1-1; D unclear. From germline, CDR1 is LGHNA and CDR2 YSLEER. The CDR3 runs 13 residues. V dropped 0 bases and J dropped 7 bases, with 9 bases sitting between them. The CDR3 region has the DNA TGCGCCAGCAGCCAAGATTTCGGCGGTGAAGCTTTCTTT. Translated, it gives CASSQDFGGEAFF.

CDR3 coding DNA: TGTGCCAGTAGTATAGATCTGGCCAGTATACTCCATTCACCCCTCCACTTT. Translation gives CASSIDLASILHSPLHF. The chain couples TRBV19 to TRBJ1-6, with D uncertain. Germline assignment: CDR1 LNHDA and CDR2 SQIVND (reference sequence). V was trimmed by 0 bases and J by 8 bases, leaving 17 bases between them. The CDR3 extends over 17 amino acids.

Concerning this clone: The junction does not match germline at one end; this may be a read error. This chain links TRBV6-1 with TRBJ2-1; D call uncertain. The germline V gene has CDR1 MNHNS and CDR2 SASEGT. The CDR3 extends over 12 amino acids. The CDR3 loop reads CASSEPFYTRIF. In DNA, the CDR3 is TGTGCCAGCAGTGAACCCTTTTATACACGAATCTTC.

The V gene is TRBV28, the J gene TRBJ2-7, with D perhaps TRBD2 (5 bases). The CDR3 is made up of 12 amino acids. V was trimmed by 6 bases and J by 2 bases, leaving 8 bases between them. Looked up from germline, CDR1 is MDHEN and CDR2 is SYDVKM. The CDR3 sequence is CASREETYEQYF. DNA for the CDR3: TGTGCCAGCAGGGAGGAAACCTACGAGCAGTACTTC.

The V call is TRBV6-4, the J call TRBJ2-2; 7 bases are a match to TRBD1. The CDR3 extends over 14 amino acids. Unmatched junction bases numbered 6, after V lost 6 bases and J lost 5 bases. Germline CDR1 is MRHNA and CDR2 is SNTAGT. The CDR3 nucleotides are TGTGCCAGCAGCTCAACAGGGGAGACCGGGGAGCTGTTTTTT. Its translation: CASSSTGETGELFF.

This chain joins TRBV6-1 and TRBJ1-6; D uncertain. The CDR3 covers 14 residues. Trimming shortened V by 6 bases and J by 7 bases, and 13 bases separated the two germline ends. Germline-derived CDR1 and CDR2 are MNHNS and SASEGT. The CDR3 nucleotides read TGTGCCAGCAGCAGATTGGCCCCAAATTCACCCCTCCACTTT. It specifies CASSRLAPNSPLHF.